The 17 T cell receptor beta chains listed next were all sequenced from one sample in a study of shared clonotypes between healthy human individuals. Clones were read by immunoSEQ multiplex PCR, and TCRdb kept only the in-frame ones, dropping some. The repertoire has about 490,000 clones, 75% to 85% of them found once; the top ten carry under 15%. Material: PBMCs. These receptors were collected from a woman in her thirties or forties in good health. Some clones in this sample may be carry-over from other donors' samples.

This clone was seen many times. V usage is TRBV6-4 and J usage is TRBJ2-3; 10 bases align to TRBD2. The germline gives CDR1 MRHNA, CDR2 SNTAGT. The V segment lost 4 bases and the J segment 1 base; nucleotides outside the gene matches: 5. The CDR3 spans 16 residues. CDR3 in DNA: TGTGCCAGCAGTGCAACCGGGACTAGCGGCACAGATACGCAGTATTTT. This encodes CASSATGTSGTDTQYF.

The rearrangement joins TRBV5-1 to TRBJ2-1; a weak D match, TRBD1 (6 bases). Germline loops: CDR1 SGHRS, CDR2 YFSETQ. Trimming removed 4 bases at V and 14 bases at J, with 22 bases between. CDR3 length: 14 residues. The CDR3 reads CASSLNSGTNFKFF. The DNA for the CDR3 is TGCGCCAGCAGCCTGAACTCCGGGACAAACTTCAAGTTCTTC.

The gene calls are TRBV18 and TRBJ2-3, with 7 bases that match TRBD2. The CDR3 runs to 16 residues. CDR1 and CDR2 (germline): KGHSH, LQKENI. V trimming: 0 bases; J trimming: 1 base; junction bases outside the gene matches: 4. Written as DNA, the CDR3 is TGTGCCAGCTCACCACCGGGGAGGGCCGGCACAGATACGCAGTATTTT. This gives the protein CASSPPGRAGTDTQYF.

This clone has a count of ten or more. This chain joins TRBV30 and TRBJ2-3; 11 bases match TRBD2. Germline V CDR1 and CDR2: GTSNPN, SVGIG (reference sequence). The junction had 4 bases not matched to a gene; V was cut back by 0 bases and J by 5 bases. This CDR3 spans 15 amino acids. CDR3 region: CAWSVSGRAGDTQYF. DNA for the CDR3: TGTGCCTGGAGTGTTAGCGGGAGGGCCGGAGATACGCAGTATTTT.

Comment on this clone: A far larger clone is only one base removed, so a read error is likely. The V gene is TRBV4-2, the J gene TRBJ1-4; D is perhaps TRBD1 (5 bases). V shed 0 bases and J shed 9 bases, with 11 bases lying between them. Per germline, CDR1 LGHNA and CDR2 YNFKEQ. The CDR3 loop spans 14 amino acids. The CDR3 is CASSQDQGFKKLFF. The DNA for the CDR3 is TGTGCCAGCAGCCAAGACCAGGGTTTTAAAAAACTGTTTTTT.

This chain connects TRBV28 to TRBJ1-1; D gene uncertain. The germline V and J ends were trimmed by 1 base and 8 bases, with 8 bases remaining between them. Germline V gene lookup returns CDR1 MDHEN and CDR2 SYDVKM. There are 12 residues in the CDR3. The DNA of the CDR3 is TGTGCCAGCAGTTTATCACAGATGGAAGCTTTCTTT. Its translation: CASSLSQMEAFF.

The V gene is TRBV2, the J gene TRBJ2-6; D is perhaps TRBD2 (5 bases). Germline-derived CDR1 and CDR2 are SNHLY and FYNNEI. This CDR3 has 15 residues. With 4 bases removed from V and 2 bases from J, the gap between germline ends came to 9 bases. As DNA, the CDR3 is TGTGCCAGCAGTGCCGAGGGTCCTGGGGCCAACGTCCTGACTTTC. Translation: CASSAEGPGANVLTF.

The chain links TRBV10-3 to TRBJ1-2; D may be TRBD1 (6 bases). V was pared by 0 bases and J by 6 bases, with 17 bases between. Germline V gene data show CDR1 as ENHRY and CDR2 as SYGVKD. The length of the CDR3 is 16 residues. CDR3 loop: CAISESSSGEENGYTF. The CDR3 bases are TGTGCCATCAGTGAGTCGAGCTCAGGGGAGGAGAATGGCTACACCTTC.

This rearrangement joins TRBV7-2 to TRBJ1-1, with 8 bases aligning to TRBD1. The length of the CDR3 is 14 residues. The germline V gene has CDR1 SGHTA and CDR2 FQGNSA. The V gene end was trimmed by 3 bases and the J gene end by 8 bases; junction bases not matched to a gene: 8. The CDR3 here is CASSFMVPGGEAFF. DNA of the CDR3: TGTGCCAGCAGCTTTATGGTTCCAGGGGGCGAAGCTTTCTTT.

Here the CDR3 reads CASTPGFGETQYF. CDR3 in DNA: TGTGCCAGTACTCCAGGGTTCGGAGAGACCCAGTACTTC. V is TRBV19 and J is TRBJ2-5; D perhaps matches TRBD1 (5 bases). The V gene's germline CDR1 is LNHDA and CDR2 SQIVND (reference sequence). This CDR3 is built from 13 residues. V lost 7 bases, J lost 4 bases, and 13 bases lay in between.

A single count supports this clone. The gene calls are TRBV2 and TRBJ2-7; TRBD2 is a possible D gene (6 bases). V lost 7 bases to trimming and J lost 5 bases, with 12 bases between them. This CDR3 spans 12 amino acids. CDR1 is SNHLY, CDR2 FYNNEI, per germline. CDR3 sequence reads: CASKGGVHEQYF. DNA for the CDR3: TGTGCCAGCAAAGGAGGGGTCCACGAGCAGTACTTC.

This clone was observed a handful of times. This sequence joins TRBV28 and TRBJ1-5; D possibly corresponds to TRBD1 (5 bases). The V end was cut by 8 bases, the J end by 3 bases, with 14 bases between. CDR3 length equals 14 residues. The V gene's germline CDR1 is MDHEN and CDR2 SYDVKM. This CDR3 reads CASLRGRANQPQHF. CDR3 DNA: TGTGCCAGCCTGAGAGGCAGGGCCAATCAGCCCCAGCATTTT.

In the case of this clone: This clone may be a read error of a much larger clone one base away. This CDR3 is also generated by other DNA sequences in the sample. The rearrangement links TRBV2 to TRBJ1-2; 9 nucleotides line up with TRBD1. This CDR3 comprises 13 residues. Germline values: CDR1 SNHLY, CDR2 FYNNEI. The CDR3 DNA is TGTGCTAGCAGCAACAGGGGGCGCAAAGGCTACACCTTC. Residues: CASSNRGRKGYTF.

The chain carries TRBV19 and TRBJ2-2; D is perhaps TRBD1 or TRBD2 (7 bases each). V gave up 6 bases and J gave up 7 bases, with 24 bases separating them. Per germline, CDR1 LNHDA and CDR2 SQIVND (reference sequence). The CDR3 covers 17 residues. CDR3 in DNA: TGTGCCAGTAGGAGCCCTATACGTCAGGGGGGGAACGGGGAGCTGTTTTTT. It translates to CASRSPIRQGGNGELFF.

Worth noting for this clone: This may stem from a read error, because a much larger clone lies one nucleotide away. The CDR3 loop reads CATRRDREVTGELFF. The CDR3 region has the DNA TGTGCCACCAGGCGGGACAGGGAAGTCACCGGGGAGCTGTTTTTT. The V gene is TRBV15, the J gene TRBJ2-2; 9 bases match TRBD1. Looked up from germline, CDR1 is LNHNV and CDR2 is YYDKDF (reference sequence). The CDR3 runs 15 residues. Trimming took 6 bases from V and 4 from J; bases not matched to a gene: 6. The full variable domain, rest sourced from reference TRBV15 and TRBJ2-2, is DAMVIQNPRYQVTQFGKPVTLSCSQTLNHNVMYWYQQKSSQAPKLLFHYYDKDFNNEADTPDNFQSRRPNTSFCFLDIRSPGLGDTAMYLCATRRDREVTGELFFGEGSRLTVL.

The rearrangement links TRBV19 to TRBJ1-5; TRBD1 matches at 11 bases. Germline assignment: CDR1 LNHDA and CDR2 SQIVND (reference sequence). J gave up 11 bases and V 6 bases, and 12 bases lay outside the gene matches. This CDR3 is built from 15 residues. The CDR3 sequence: CASSLGQGVLSAQHF. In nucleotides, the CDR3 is TGTGCCAGTAGCCTGGGACAGGGGGTACTTTCGGCCCAGCATTTT.

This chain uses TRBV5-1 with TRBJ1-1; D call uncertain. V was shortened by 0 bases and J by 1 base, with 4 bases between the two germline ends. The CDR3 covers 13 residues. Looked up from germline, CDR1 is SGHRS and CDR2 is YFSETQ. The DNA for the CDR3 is TGCGCCAGCAGCTTGGCAGCGAACACTGAAGCTTTCTTT. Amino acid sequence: CASSLAANTEAFF.